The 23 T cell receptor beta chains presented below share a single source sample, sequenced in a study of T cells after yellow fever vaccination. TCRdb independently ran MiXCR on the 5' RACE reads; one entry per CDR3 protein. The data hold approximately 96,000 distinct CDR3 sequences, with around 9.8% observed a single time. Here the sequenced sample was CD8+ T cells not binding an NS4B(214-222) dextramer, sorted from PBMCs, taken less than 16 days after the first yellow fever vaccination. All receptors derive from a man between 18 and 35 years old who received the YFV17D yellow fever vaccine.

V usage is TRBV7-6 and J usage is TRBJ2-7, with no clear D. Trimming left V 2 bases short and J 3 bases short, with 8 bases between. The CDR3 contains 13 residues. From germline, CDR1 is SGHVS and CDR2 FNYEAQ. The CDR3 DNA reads TGTGCCAGCAGCTTAAGCAACGACTACGAGCAGTACTTC. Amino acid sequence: CASSLSNDYEQYF.

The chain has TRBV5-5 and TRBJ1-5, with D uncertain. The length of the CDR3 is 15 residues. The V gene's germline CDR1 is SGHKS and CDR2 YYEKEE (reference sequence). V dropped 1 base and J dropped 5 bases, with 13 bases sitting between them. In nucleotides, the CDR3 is TGTGCCAGCAGCTTGAATTGGGATTCAGATCAGCCCCAGCATTTT. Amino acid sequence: CASSLNWDSDQPQHF.

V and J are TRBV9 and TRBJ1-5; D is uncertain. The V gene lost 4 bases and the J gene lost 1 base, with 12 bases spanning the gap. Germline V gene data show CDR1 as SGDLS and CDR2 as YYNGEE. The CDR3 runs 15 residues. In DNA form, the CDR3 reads TGTGCCAGCAGCTCAGAGGGAAGGAGCAATCAGCCCCAGCATTTT. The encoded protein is CASSSEGRSNQPQHF.

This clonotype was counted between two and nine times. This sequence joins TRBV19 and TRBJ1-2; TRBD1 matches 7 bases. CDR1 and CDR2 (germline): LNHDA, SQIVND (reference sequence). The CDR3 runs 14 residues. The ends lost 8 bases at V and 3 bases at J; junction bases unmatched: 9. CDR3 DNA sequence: TGTGCCAGTGGCAGGGGGGGCCGTGACTATGGCTACACCTTC. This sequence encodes CASGRGGRDYGYTF.

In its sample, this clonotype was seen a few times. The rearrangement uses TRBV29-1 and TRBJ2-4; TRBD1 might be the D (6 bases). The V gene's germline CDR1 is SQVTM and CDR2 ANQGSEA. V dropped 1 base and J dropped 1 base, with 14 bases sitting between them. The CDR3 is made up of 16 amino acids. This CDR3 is CSVEGLGARAKNIQYF. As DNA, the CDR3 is TGCAGCGTTGAAGGTCTGGGGGCTCGGGCCAAAAACATTCAGTACTTC.

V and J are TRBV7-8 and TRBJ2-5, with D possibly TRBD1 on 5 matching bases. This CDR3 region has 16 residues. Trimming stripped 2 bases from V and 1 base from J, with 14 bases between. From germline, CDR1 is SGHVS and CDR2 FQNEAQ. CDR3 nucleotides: TGTGCCAGCAGCTTAACCCCTACAGGAAGCCAAGAGACCCAGTACTTC. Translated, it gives CASSLTPTGSQETQYF.

This chain's CDR3 is CASSLSMAMNTEAFF. The CDR3 nucleotides read TGTGCCAGCAGTTTATCGATGGCCATGAACACTGAAGCTTTCTTT. The chain combines TRBV27 with TRBJ1-1; no clear D. V shed 0 bases and J shed 0 bases, with 8 bases lying between them. Germline assignment: CDR1 MNHEY and CDR2 SMNVEV (reference sequence). The CDR3 length is 15 residues.

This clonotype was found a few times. The DNA of the CDR3 is TGTGCCAGTAAGGAGTTTATTACAGATACGCAGTATTTT. Its translation: CASKEFITDTQYF. The chain is built from TRBV19 and TRBJ2-3; D is ambiguous. Germline V gene data show CDR1 as LNHDA and CDR2 as SQIVND (reference sequence). The CDR3 loop spans 13 amino acids. With 7 bases removed from V and 3 bases from J, the gap between germline ends came to 11 bases.

Written as DNA, the CDR3 is TGTGCCGCGGGGGGCCCGGGCGGACAGGGAAGGGGAACCTACGAGCAGTACTTC. The encoded protein is CAAGGPGGQGRGTYEQYF. The chain combines TRBV10-3 with TRBJ2-7, with D perhaps assigned TRBD1 or TRBD2 (8 bases each). The CDR3 contains 18 residues. The germline V gene encodes CDR1 ENHRY and CDR2 SYGVKD. V was pared by 11 bases and J by 2 bases, with 31 bases between.

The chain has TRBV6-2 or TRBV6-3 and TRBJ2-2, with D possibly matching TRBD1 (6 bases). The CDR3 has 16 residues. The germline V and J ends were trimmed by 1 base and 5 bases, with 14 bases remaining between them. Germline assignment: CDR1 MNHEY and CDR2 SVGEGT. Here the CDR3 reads CASSYWARGMTGELFF. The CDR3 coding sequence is TGTGCCAGCAGTTACTGGGCCAGGGGCATGACCGGGGAGCTGTTTTTT.

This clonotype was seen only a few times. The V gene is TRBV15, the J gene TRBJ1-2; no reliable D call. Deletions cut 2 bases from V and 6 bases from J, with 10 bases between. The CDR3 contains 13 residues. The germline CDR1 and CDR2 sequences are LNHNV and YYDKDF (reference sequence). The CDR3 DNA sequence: TGTGCCACCAGCAGAACTCTGAGCGATGGCTACACCTTC. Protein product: CATSRTLSDGYTF.

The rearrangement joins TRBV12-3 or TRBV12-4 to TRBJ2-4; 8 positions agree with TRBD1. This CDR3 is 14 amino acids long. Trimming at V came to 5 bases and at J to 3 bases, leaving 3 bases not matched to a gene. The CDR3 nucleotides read TGTGCCAGCAGTGAACAGGGGGGCAAAAACATTCAGTACTTC. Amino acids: CASSEQGGKNIQYF.

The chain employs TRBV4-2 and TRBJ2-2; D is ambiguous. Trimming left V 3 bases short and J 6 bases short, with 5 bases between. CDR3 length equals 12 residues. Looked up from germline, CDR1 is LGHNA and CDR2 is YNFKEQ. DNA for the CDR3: TGTGCCAGCAGCCATGGTGCCGGGGAGCTGTTTTTT. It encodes CASSHGAGELFF.

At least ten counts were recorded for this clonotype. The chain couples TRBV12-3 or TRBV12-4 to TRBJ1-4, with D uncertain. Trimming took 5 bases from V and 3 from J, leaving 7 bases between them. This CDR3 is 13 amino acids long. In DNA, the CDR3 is TGTGCCAGCAGTAGAGGAGCTAATGAAAAACTGTTTTTT. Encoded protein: CASSRGANEKLFF.

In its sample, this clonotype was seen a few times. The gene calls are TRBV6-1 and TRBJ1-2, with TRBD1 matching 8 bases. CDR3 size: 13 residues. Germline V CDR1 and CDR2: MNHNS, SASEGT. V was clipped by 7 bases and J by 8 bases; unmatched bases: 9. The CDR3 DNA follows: TGTGCCAGCAAACGTACAGGGGGAGAAGGCTACACCTTC. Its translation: CASKRTGGEGYTF.

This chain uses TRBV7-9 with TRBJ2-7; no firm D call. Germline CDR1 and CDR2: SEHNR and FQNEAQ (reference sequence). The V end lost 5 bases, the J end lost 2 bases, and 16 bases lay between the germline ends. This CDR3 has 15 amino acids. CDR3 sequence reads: CASSPLLRPTYEQYF. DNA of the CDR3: TGTGCCAGCAGCCCACTCCTCAGGCCTACCTACGAGCAGTACTTC.

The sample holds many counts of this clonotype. The CDR3 DNA follows: TGTGCCAGCAGACGAGCGCTCAGGGAGGAGCAGTTCTTC. This codes for CASRRALREEQFF. The rearrangement links TRBV7-9 to TRBJ2-1; D is tentatively TRBD1 or TRBD2 (5 bases each). Trimming removed 6 bases from V and 10 bases from J, with 16 bases in between. The germline gives CDR1 SEHNR, CDR2 FQNEAQ (reference sequence). The CDR3 has 13 amino acids.

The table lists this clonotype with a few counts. The CDR3 bases are TGCGCCAGCAGCTTGGCAGGGAGCCAGCCCCAGCATTTT. It encodes CASSLAGSQPQHF. This sequence joins TRBV5-1 and TRBJ1-5; D might be TRBD1 (5 bases). This CDR3 has 13 residues. CDR1 is SGHRS and CDR2 is YFSETQ in the germline V gene. V shed 0 bases and J shed 7 bases, with 8 bases lying between them.

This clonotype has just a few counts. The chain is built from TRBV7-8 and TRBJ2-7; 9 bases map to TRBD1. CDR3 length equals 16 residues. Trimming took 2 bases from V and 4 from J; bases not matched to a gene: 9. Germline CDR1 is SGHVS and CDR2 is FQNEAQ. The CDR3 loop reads CASSLNTVQGAYEQYF. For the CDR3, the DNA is TGTGCCAGCAGCTTAAATACGGTACAGGGGGCGTACGAGCAGTACTTC. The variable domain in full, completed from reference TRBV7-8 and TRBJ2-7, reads GAGVSQSPRYKVAKRGQDVALRCDPISGHVSLFWYQQALGQGPEFLTYFQNEAQLDKSGLPSDRFFAERPEGSVSTLKIQRTQQEDSAVYLCASSLNTVQGAYEQYFGPGTRLTVT.

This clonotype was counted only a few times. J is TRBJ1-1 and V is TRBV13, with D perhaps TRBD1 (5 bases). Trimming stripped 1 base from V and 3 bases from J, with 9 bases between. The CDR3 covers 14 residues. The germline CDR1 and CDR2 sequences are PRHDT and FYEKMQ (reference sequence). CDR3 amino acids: CASSLEGDYTEAFF. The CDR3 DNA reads TGTGCCAGCAGCTTAGAAGGGGACTACACTGAAGCTTTCTTT.

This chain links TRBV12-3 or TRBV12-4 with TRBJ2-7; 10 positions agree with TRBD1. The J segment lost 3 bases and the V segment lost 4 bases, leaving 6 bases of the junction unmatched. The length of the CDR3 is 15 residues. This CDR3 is CASSSGTGAHYEQYF. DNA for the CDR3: TGTGCCAGCAGTTCCGGGACAGGGGCCCACTACGAGCAGTACTTC.

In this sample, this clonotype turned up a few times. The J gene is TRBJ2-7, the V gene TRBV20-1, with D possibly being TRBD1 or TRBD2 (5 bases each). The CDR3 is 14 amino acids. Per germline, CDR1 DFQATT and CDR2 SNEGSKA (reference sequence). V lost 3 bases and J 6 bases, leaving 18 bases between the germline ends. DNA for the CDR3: TGCAGTGCTAGTTCTAGGGACCCCCCCCGCGAGCAGTACGTC. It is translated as CSASSRDPPREQYV.

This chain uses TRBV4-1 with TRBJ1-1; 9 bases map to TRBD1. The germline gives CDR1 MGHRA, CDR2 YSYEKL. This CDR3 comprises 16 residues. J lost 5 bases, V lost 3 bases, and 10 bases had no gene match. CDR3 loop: CASSQVNRGRWTEAFF. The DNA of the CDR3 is TGCGCCAGCAGCCAGGTCAACAGGGGGCGATGGACTGAAGCTTTCTTT.